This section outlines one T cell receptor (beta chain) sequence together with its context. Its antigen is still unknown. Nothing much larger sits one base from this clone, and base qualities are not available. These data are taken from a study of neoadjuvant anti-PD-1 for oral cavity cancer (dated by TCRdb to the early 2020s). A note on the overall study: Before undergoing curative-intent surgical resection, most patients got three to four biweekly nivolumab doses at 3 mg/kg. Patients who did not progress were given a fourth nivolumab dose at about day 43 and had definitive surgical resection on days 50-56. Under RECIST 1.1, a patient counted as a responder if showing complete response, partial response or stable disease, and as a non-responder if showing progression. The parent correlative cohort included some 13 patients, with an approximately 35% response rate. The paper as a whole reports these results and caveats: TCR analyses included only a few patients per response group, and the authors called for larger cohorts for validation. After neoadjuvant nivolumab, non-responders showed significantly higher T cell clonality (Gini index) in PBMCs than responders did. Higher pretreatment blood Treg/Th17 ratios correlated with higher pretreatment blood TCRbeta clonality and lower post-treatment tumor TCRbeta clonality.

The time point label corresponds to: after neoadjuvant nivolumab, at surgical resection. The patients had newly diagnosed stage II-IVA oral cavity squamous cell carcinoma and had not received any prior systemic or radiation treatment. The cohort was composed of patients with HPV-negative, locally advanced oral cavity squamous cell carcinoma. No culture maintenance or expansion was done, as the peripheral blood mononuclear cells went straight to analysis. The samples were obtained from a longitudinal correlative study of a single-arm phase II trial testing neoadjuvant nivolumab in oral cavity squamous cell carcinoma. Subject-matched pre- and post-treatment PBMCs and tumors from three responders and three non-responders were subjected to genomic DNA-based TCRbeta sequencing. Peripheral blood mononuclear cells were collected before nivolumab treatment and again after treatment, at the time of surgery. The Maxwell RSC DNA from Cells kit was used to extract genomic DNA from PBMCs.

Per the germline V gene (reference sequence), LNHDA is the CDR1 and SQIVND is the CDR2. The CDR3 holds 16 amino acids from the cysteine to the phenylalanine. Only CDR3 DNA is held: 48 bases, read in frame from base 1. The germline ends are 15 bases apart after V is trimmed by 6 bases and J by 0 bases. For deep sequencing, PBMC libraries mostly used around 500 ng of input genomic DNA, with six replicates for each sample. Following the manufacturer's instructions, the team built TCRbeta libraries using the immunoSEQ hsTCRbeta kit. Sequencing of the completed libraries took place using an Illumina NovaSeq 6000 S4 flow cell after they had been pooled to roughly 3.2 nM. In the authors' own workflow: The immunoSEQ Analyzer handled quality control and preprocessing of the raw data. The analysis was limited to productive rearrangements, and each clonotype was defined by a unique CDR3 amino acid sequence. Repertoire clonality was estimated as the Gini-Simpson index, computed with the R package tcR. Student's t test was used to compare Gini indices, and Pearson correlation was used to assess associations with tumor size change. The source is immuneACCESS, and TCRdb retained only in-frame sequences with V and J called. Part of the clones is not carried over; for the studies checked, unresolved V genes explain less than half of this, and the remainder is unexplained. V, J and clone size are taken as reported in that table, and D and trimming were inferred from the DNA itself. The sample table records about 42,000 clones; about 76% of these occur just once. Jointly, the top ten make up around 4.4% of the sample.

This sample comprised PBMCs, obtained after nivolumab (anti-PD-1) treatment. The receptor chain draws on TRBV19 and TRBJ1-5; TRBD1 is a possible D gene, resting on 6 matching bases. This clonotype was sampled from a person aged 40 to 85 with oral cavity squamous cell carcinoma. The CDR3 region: CASRTTGSHSNQPQHF. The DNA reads TGTGCCAGTAGAACGACAGGTTCTCATAGCAATCAGCCCCAGCATTTT.